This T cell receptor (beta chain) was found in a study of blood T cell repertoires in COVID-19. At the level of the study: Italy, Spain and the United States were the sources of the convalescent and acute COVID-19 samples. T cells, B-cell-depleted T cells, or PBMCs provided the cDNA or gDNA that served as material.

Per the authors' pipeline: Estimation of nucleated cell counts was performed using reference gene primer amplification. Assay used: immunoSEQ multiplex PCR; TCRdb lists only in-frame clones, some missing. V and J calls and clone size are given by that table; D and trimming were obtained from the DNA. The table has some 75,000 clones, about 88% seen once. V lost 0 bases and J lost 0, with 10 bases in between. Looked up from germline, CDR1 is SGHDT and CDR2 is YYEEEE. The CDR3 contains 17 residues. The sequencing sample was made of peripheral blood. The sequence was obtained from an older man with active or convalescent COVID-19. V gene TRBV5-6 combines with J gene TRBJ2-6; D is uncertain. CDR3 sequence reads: CASSLVGQVSGANVLTF. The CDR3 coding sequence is TGTGCCAGCAGCTTGGTGGGCCAGGTCTCTGGGGCCAACGTCCTGACTTTC.